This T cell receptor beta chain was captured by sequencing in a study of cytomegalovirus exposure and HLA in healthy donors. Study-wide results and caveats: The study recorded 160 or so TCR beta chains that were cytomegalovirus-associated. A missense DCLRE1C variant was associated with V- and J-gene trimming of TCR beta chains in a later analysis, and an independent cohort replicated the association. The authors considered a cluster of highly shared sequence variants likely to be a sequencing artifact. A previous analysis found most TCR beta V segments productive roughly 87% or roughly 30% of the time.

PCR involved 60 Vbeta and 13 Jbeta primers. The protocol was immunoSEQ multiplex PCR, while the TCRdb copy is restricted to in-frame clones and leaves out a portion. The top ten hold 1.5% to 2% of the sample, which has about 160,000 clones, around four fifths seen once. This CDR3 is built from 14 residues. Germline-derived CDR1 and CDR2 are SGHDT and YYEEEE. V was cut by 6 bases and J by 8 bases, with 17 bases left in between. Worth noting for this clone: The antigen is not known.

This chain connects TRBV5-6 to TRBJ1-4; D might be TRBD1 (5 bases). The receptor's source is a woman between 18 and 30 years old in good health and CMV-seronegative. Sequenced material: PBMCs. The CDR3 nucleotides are TGTGCCAGCACCCTGGACAATGGAGAGGAAAAACTGTTTTTT. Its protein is CASTLDNGEEKLFF.